In its sample, the clone carrying this T cell receptor beta chain was seen once. This specimen belongs to a study of blood T cell repertoires in COVID-19. With V trimmed by 5 bases and J by 1 base, 8 bases remained unmatched. Germline assignment: CDR1 SGHTA and CDR2 FQGNSA. The CDR3 loop spans 15 amino acids. TCRdb's table, derived via immunoSEQ multiplex PCR, lists solely in-frame clones and lacks some. The sample holds over 95,000 clones, approximately 85% seen once. The specimen sequenced was peripheral blood. The rearrangement links TRBV7-2 to TRBJ2-7, with TRBD1 identical over 7 bases. This TCR was sampled from a man aged 40-49 years with acute or convalescent COVID-19. The CDR3 sequence is CASSPTTRGSYEQYF. In nucleotides, the CDR3 is TGTGCCAGCAGCCCGACCACCAGGGGGTCCTACGAGCAGTACTTC.